This TCR beta chain was recovered during a study of cytomegalovirus exposure and HLA in healthy donors. With 60 Vbeta and 13 Jbeta primers, the PCR was carried out. The table came from immunoSEQ multiplex PCR; TCRdb's copy has only in-frame clones and leaves some out. This table has under 200,000 clones, approximately 88% appearing once. A word on this clone: Antigen specificity is unknown.

Study-level findings and limits: TCR beta sequences reportedly predicted most subjects' HLA-A and HLA-B alleles accurately.

CDR1 and CDR2 (germline): MNHEY, SMNVEV (reference sequence). The V segment lost 5 bases and the J segment 8 bases; nucleotides outside the gene matches: 8. This CDR3 has 14 amino acids. The J gene is TRBJ1-3, the V gene TRBV27; 8 nucleotides align to TRBD1. Input material: PBMCs. This TCR was sampled from a woman aged 30 to 39 in good health and CMV-seronegative. The CDR3 region is CASSLRGLKDTIYF. In DNA, the CDR3 is TGTGCCAGCAGTCTCAGGGGGCTTAAAGACACCATATATTTT.